This TCR beta chain was documented in a study of OX40 agonist ivuxolimab in advanced cancers. Sequencing was performed with immunoSEQ multiplex PCR; in TCRdb, only in-frame clones are kept and a portion is missing. The table records fewer than 45,000 clones, approximately 90% of them present only once. This CDR3 spans 14 amino acids. Trimming left V 4 bases short and J 3 bases short, with 9 bases between. Germline CDR1 SGHTA, CDR2 FQGNSA. The chain links TRBV7-2 to TRBJ2-2, with D uncertain. The sample here was CD4+ or CD8+ T cells sorted from blood, taken in a trial of the OX40 agonist ivuxolimab. This receptor was obtained from an adult with an advanced solid tumor such as melanoma, head and neck, liver or kidney cancer. Here the CDR3 reads CASSSRQDTGELFF. In DNA, the CDR3 is TGTGCCAGCAGCTCCCGGCAGGACACCGGGGAGCTGTTTTTT.